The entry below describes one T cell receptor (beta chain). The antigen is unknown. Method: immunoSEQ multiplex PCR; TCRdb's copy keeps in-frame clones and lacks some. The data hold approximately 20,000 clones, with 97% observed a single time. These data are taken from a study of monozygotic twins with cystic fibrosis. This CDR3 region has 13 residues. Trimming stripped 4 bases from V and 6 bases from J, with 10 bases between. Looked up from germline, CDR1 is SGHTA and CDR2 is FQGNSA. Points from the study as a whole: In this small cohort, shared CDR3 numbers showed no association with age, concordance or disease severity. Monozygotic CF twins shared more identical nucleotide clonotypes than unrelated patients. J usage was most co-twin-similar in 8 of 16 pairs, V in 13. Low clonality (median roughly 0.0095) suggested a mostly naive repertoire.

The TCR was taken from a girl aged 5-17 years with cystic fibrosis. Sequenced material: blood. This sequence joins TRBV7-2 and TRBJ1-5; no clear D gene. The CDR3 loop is CASSSGRVQPQHF. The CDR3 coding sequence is TGTGCCAGCAGCTCAGGAAGGGTTCAGCCCCAGCATTTT.